What follows are 12 T cell receptor beta chains derived from one specimen sequenced in a study of blood T cells in healthy people across ages. With a J-beta primer mix and a sample-barcoded 5' primer, a second PCR ran 7 to 11 cycles. TCRdb re-called the 5' RACE reads through MiXCR, storing one row per CDR3 protein. The sample includes about 1.1 million distinct CDR3 sequences, around two fifths seen only once; the top ten take under 15%. The sequencing sample was made of blood. Source of these receptors: a man aged 18 to 30 in good health.

The genes are TRBV7-9 and TRBJ1-1; 7 nucleotides line up with TRBD1. The V and J ends lost 5 bases and 3 bases, in that order; junction bases with no gene match: 9. The germline CDR1 and CDR2 sequences are SEHNR and FQNEAQ (reference sequence). CDR3 size: 15 residues. This CDR3 is CASSPPTGEHTEAFF. In DNA, the CDR3 is TGTGCCAGCAGCCCGCCCACAGGGGAGCACACTGAAGCTTTCTTT.

This clonotype was observed a single time. Germline and junction disagree at one end, which may indicate a read error. The chain combines TRBV7-9 with TRBJ1-6, with D uncertain. Germline CDR1 reads SEHNR; CDR2 reads FQNEAQ (reference sequence). The CDR3 is made up of 14 amino acids. As DNA, the CDR3 is TGTGCCAGCAGCTTAACGACGCGACATTCACCCCCCCACTTT. This translates into CASSLTTRHSPPHF.

This clonotype was seen only a few times. CDR3 region: CASSRQGTNQPQHF. The CDR3 nucleotides read TGTGCCAGCAGTCGACAGGGTACCAATCAGCCCCAGCATTTT. V usage is TRBV27 and J usage is TRBJ1-5; 7 bases fit TRBD1. Germline values: CDR1 MNHEY, CDR2 SMNVEV (reference sequence). V gave up 5 bases and J gave up 3 bases; unmatched junction bases: 4. The CDR3 has 14 residues.

The V call is TRBV7-2, the J call TRBJ2-3, with D possibly called TRBD1 or TRBD2 (5 bases each). This CDR3 is 16 amino acids long. Trimming removed 5 bases from V and 2 bases from J, with 17 bases in between. Germline CDR1 and CDR2: SGHTA and FQGNSA. For the CDR3, the DNA is TGTGCCAGCAGCCCCTCCGGGGCCGGTGTCACAGATACGCAGTATTTT. Protein: CASSPSGAGVTDTQYF.

This chain links TRBV6-6 with TRBJ1-4; no clear D gene. V gave up 4 bases and J gave up 6 bases, with 18 bases separating them. Germline V gene data show CDR1 as MNHNY and CDR2 as SVGAGI (reference sequence). The CDR3 contains 16 residues. CDR3 amino acids: CASSCSAGLEDEKLFF. CDR3 DNA: TGTGCCAGCAGTTGCTCAGCAGGACTCGAAGATGAAAAACTGTTTTTT.

This clonotype was detected only a few times. The V and J genes are TRBV5-1 and TRBJ1-1; D perhaps matches TRBD1 (5 bases). Germline-derived CDR1 and CDR2 are SGHRS and YFSETQ. Trimming pared 0 bases from V and 1 base from J, leaving 13 bases between. CDR3 length: 16 residues. CDR3 protein: CASSLGPGQANTEAFF. CDR3 coding DNA: TGCGCCAGCAGCTTGGGCCCGGGGCAGGCGAACACTGAAGCTTTCTTT.

In its sample, this clonotype was seen a few times. The chain employs TRBV10-3 and TRBJ1-3; no clear D gene. Trimming left V 8 bases short and J 1 base short, with 18 bases between. Germline V gene data show CDR1 as ENHRY and CDR2 as SYGVKD. The CDR3 loop spans 16 amino acids. Here the CDR3 reads CAIANRATHSGNTIYF. The CDR3 DNA follows: TGTGCCATCGCCAATAGGGCTACCCATTCTGGAAACACCATATATTTT.

This clonotype was picked up a small number of times. The J gene is TRBJ1-4, the V gene TRBV10-3; weak D call: TRBD1 (5 bases). The germline gives CDR1 ENHRY, CDR2 SYGVKD. V dropped 0 bases and J dropped 2 bases, with 7 bases sitting between them. This CDR3 spans 15 amino acids. CDR3 in amino acids: CAISESGETNEKLFF. The DNA for the CDR3 is TGTGCCATCAGTGAGTCGGGGGAGACTAATGAAAAACTGTTTTTT.

This clonotype was counted between two and nine times. J is TRBJ1-5 and V is TRBV12-3 or TRBV12-4; TRBD1 aligns across 12 bases. The CDR3 consists of 16 residues. The V segment lost 1 base and the J segment 5 bases; nucleotides outside the gene matches: 3. The CDR3: CASSLGDRGLDQPQHF. CDR3 nucleotide sequence: TGTGCCAGCAGTTTAGGGGACAGGGGGCTCGATCAGCCCCAGCATTTT.

This chain connects TRBV7-6 to TRBJ2-7; possibly TRBD1 for D (6 bases). The last part of the DNA fits TRBJ2-5 better; the J call may be wrong. The germline V gene encodes CDR1 SGHVS and CDR2 FNYEAQ. There are 15 residues in the CDR3. The chain's CDR3 is CASSFSRTVQETQYF. The CDR3 DNA is TGTGCCAGCAGCTTCTCAAGGACAGTCCAAGAGACCCAGTACTTC.

The chain couples TRBV5-6 to TRBJ1-4, with D unresolved. The ends were cut back, 0 bases at V and 6 bases at J, with 12 bases in the middle. This CDR3 is 15 amino acids long. The germline V gene has CDR1 SGHDT and CDR2 YYEEEE. This CDR3 is CASSLDGIYDEKLFF. CDR3 nucleotides: TGTGCCAGCAGCTTGGACGGGATCTACGATGAAAAACTGTTTTTT.

The chain combines TRBV20-1 with TRBJ1-4; D is undetermined. The length of the CDR3 is 13 residues. In germline, CDR1 is DFQATT, CDR2 SNEGSKA (reference sequence). V lost 3 bases and J 7 bases, leaving 12 bases between the germline ends. The CDR3 bases are TGCAGTGCTAGGCCGACTAGTATTGAAAAACTGTTTTTT. Its translation: CSARPTSIEKLFF.